The TCR beta chain described here comes from a study of PD-1 blockade in classical Hodgkin lymphoma. V lost 4 bases and J 1 base, leaving 13 bases between the germline ends. Germline V gene data show CDR1 as MRHNA and CDR2 as SNTAGT. CDR3 size: 15 residues. Study-wide points: Similar baseline diversity was found in complete responders and newly diagnosed patients.

Clones were read by immunoSEQ multiplex PCR, and TCRdb kept only the in-frame ones, dropping some. The table has tens of thousands of clones, roughly 89% seen once; the top ten hold 1.8%. About this clone: Its antigen is unidentified.

Exposure to brentuximab vedotin varied, and each patient had relapsed following autologous stem cell transplantation. The study purified CD4+ T cells from thawed PBMCs using magnetic negative selection. Complete response, partial response or progressive disease was recorded as best response. This clonotype was obtained from a human donor with classical Hodgkin lymphoma. The chain joins TRBV6-4 to TRBJ1-2; D call uncertain. The sample consisted of CD4+ T cells from blood, taken at baseline. DNA of the CDR3: TGTGCCAGCAGTGTGTTGGCCGGCGGTAACTATGGCTACACCTTC. Protein: CASSVLAGGNYGYTF.